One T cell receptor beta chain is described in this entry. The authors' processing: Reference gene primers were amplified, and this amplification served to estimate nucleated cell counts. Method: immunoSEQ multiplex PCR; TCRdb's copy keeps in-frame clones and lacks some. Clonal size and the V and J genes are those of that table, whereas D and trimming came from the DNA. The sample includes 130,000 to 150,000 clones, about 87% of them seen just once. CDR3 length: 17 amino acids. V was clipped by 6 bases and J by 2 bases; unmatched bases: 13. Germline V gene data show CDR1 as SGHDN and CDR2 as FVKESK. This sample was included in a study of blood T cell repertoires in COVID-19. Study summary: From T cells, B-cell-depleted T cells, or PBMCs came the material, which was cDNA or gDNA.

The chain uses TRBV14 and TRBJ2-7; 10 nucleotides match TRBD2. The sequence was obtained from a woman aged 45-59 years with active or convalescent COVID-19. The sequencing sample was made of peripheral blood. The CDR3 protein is CASSPRRLAGVAYEQYF. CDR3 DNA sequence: TGTGCCAGCAGTCCTAGGAGGCTAGCGGGAGTAGCCTACGAGCAGTACTTC.